The 26 T cell receptor beta chains given below trace back to one sample, sequenced in a study of blood T cell repertoires in COVID-19. Generated by immunoSEQ multiplex PCR, the TCRdb table keeps only in-frame clones and is missing some. The sample has some 140,000 clones; around 79% are singletons. The sample consisted of peripheral blood. Receptors originate from a man in his 60s with acute or convalescent COVID-19.

This chain uses TRBV6-2 or TRBV6-3 with TRBJ2-1; 7 nucleotides agree with TRBD2. This CDR3 is built from 16 residues. The V and J ends lost 8 bases and 0 bases, in that order; junction bases with no gene match: 10. Germline lookup yields CDR1 MNHEY and CDR2 SVGEGT. The CDR3 sequence: CASRPWEGYSYNEQFF. The CDR3 nucleotides read TGTGCCAGCCGCCCATGGGAGGGGTACTCCTACAATGAGCAGTTCTTC.

The rearrangement uses TRBV19 and TRBJ1-5; no definite D call. Germline V CDR1 and CDR2: LNHDA, SQIVND (reference sequence). V was cut by 5 bases and J by 4 bases, with 15 bases left in between. This CDR3 contains 15 residues. The CDR3 nucleotides are TGTGCCAGTAGTCTTCCGTGGGGAGGAAATCAGCCCCAGCATTTT. The encoded protein is CASSLPWGGNQPQHF.

The gene calls are TRBV4-3 and TRBJ2-4, with D possibly matching TRBD2 (7 bases). CDR1 LGHNA and CDR2 YSLEER come from the germline V gene. The V end lost 1 base, the J end lost 1 base, and 20 bases lay between the germline ends. The CDR3 spans 19 residues. CDR3 protein: CASSQGPSGGGWAKNIQYF. Here the CDR3 DNA reads TGCGCCAGCAGCCAAGGGCCCTCGGGGGGCGGGTGGGCCAAAAACATTCAGTACTTC.

The chain joins TRBV7-2 to TRBJ2-1; maybe TRBD2 (6 bases). CDR3 size: 16 residues. Trimming took 4 bases from V and 2 from J, leaving 15 bases between them. Per the germline V gene, CDR1 is SGHTA and CDR2 is FQGNSA. CDR3 nucleotides: TGTGCCAGCAGCTCCTTAGCGGCAAGGCCCTACAATGAGCAGTTCTTC. It is translated as CASSSLAARPYNEQFF.

This clone has more than one count but fewer than ten. This chain connects TRBV6-1 to TRBJ1-1, with 10 bases lining up with TRBD1. The CDR3 loop spans 14 amino acids. The J segment lost 14 bases and the V segment lost 0 bases, leaving 9 bases of the junction unmatched. Germline V gene data show CDR1 as MNHNS and CDR2 as SASEGT. The CDR3 DNA reads as TGTGCCAGCAGTGAAGCGGGGACAGGGGTTGTTTTGTTCTTT. This encodes CASSEAGTGVVLFF.

The chain carries TRBV7-2 and TRBJ2-5; 8 bases fit TRBD2. CDR3 length: 14 residues. CDR1 and CDR2 from the germline V gene are SGHTA and FQGNSA. After removal of 3 bases from V and 2 bases from J, the junction contained 2 bases not matched to a gene. In DNA, the CDR3 is TGTGCCAGCAGCTTTCAGCGGGGGCAAGAGACCCAGTACTTC. This sequence encodes CASSFQRGQETQYF.

The V call is TRBV19, the J call TRBJ2-7; D not resolved. The CDR3 spans 16 residues. Germline-derived CDR1 and CDR2 are LNHDA and SQIVND (reference sequence). V lost 5 bases, J lost 7 bases, and 24 bases lay in between. CDR3 nucleotides: TGTGCCAGTAGTGCCCCGCGGTTTGGCAGCACTGGGGAGCAGTACTTC. Protein product: CASSAPRFGSTGEQYF.

This sequence joins TRBV18 and TRBJ2-2; a possible D gene is TRBD1 (5 bases). Trimming took off 6 bases at V and 1 base at J, with 9 bases between the two ends. CDR3 length equals 14 residues. Germline CDR1 is KGHSH and CDR2 is LQKENI. In nucleotides, the CDR3 is TGTGCCAGCTCGACAGACATGAACACCGGGGAGCTGTTTTTT. Amino acids: CASSTDMNTGELFF.

The J gene is TRBJ1-2, the V gene TRBV30, with unresolved D. The CDR3 contains 14 residues. CDR1 is GTSNPN and CDR2 is SVGIG in the germline V gene (reference sequence). V lost 1 base and J lost 1, with 10 bases in between. For the CDR3, the DNA is TGTGCCTGGAGTGCCCGTGGCGGTAACTATGGCTACACCTTC. Its translation is CAWSARGGNYGYTF.

In this sample, this clone turned up a few times. The sample carries other DNA sequences with the same CDR3. The rearrangement joins TRBV18 to TRBJ1-1; D is undetermined. This CDR3 region has 13 residues. Germline loops: CDR1 KGHSH, CDR2 LQKENI. Deletions cut 6 bases from V and 1 base from J, with 9 bases between. This CDR3 reads CASSRTQNTEAFF. CDR3 nucleotides: TGTGCCAGCTCTCGGACTCAGAACACTGAAGCTTTCTTT.

This clone has more than one count but fewer than ten. The chain joins TRBV4-3 to TRBJ1-6; 7 nucleotides align to TRBD1. Germline V gives CDR1 LGHNA, CDR2 YSLEER. Unmatched junction bases numbered 5, after V lost 0 bases and J lost 9 bases. There are 15 residues in the CDR3. As DNA, the CDR3 is TGCGCCAGCAGCCAAGATCCAGGGGGTGGTTCACCCCTCCACTTT. It codes for CASSQDPGGGSPLHF.

The rearrangement links TRBV28 to TRBJ2-2; 8 nucleotides align to TRBD2. Germline V gene data show CDR1 as MDHEN and CDR2 as SYDVKM. The V and J ends lost 7 bases and 4 bases, in that order; junction bases with no gene match: 8. The CDR3 contains 15 residues. For the CDR3, the DNA is TGTGCCAGCACCACCGGGACTAGGGGCACCGGGGAGCTGTTTTTT. Translating it yields CASTTGTRGTGELFF.

V is TRBV2 and J is TRBJ2-7; D possibly corresponds to TRBD1 (5 bases). The ends were cut back, 6 bases at V and 3 bases at J, with 9 bases in the middle. The CDR3 is made up of 12 amino acids. Germline CDR1 is SNHLY and CDR2 is FYNNEI. CDR3 nucleotides: TGTGCCAGCAGCAGGGCGGACTACGAGCAGTACTTC. Its protein product is CASSRADYEQYF.

V usage is TRBV20-1 and J usage is TRBJ2-7; D is unresolved. The germline V and J ends were trimmed by 3 bases and 5 bases, with 17 bases remaining between them. In germline, CDR1 is DFQATT, CDR2 SNEGSKA (reference sequence). This CDR3 comprises 14 residues. The CDR3 loop reads CSASSQIFAHEQYF. CDR3 nucleotides: TGCAGTGCTAGTTCACAGATCTTTGCCCACGAGCAGTACTTC.

The genes are TRBV6-5 and TRBJ1-4; 10 bases map to TRBD1. The CDR3 is 14 residues long. The germline V gene has CDR1 MNHEY and CDR2 SVGAGI. With 6 bases clipped from V and 8 bases from J, the junction kept 6 bases outside the gene matches. Here the CDR3 reads CASRGTGVREKLFF. As DNA, the CDR3 is TGTGCCAGCAGGGGGACAGGGGTTCGAGAAAAACTGTTTTTT.

This clone has just one count. The chain combines TRBV10-3 with TRBJ2-5, with a weak D call TRBD2 (6 bases). This CDR3 is 13 amino acids long. Trimming took off 11 bases at V and 1 base at J, with 14 bases between the two ends. CDR1 is ENHRY and CDR2 is SYGVKD in the germline V gene. The CDR3 loop reads CAAAPGLQETQYF. Written as DNA, the CDR3 is TGTGCCGCCGCCCCGGGACTCCAAGAGACCCAGTACTTC.

The chain combines TRBV4-2 with TRBJ2-1; D not certain. The V and J ends lost 8 bases and 0 bases respectively, with 17 bases between them. This CDR3 region has 16 residues. CDR1 and CDR2 (germline): LGHNA, YNFKEQ. The chain's CDR3 is CASAPSARGSYNEQFF. The CDR3, as DNA: TGTGCCAGCGCCCCCTCGGCGAGAGGCTCCTACAATGAGCAGTTCTTC.

This sequence joins TRBV29-1 and TRBJ2-5; D is perhaps TRBD2 (5 bases). Germline CDR1 is SQVTM and CDR2 is ANQGSEA. This CDR3 has 12 amino acids. V lost 7 bases, J lost 6 bases, and 15 bases lay in between. The CDR3 region has the DNA TGCAGCGGCGGACTGGGTGAGAAGACCCAGTACTTC. It yields the protein CSGGLGEKTQYF.

This rearrangement joins TRBV15 to TRBJ2-1, with 8 nucleotides matching TRBD2. There are 17 residues in the CDR3. J gave up 7 bases and V 0 bases, and 11 bases lay outside the gene matches. From germline, CDR1 is LNHNV and CDR2 YYDKDF (reference sequence). The CDR3 sequence is CATSRDIGGRQLNEQFF. CDR3 in DNA: TGTGCCACCAGCAGAGATATAGGCGGGAGGCAACTTAATGAGCAGTTCTTC.

This rearrangement joins TRBV24-1 to TRBJ1-4; 9 bases are shared with TRBD1. Trimming cost V 3 bases and J 7 bases; bases outside gene matches: 5. Germline V gene sequence: CDR1 KGHDR, CDR2 SFDVKD. This CDR3 spans 15 amino acids. CDR3 loop: CATSDPGTGTEKLFF. DNA for the CDR3: TGTGCCACCAGTGATCCCGGGACAGGGACTGAAAAACTGTTTTTT.

CDR3 nucleotides: TGTGCCAGCAGCTTAGGGGGGCAGGTTTCCTCTGGAAACACCATATATTTT. This encodes CASSLGGQVSSGNTIYF. The chain couples TRBV7-9 to TRBJ1-3; maybe TRBD1 (6 bases). Trimming took off 1 base at V and 0 bases at J, with 13 bases between the two ends. The germline V gene has CDR1 SEHNR and CDR2 FQNEAQ (reference sequence). This CDR3 contains 17 residues.

This chain connects TRBV5-6 to TRBJ1-6, with 8 nucleotides matching TRBD1. CDR3 length: 14 residues. Trimming cost V 3 bases and J 13 bases; bases outside gene matches: 9. The germline CDR1 and CDR2 sequences are SGHDT and YYEEEE. The CDR3 DNA reads TGTGCCAGCAGCTCCGGGACAGGATCAGTCCCCCTCCACTTT. It is translated as CASSSGTGSVPLHF.

The rearrangement uses TRBV18 and TRBJ2-7, with 7 bases matching TRBD1. Germline CDR1 is KGHSH and CDR2 is LQKENI. V lost 2 bases and J lost 0; bases outside the gene matches: 7. CDR3 length equals 16 residues. In nucleotides, the CDR3 is TGTGCCAGCTCACCATCCGGGACAGTGAGCTCCTACGAGCAGTACTTC. Residues: CASSPSGTVSSYEQYF.

The rearrangement joins TRBV20-1 to TRBJ2-7; D may match TRBD1 or TRBD2 (6 bases each). The ends were cut back, 5 bases at V and 2 bases at J, with 22 bases in the middle. Germline V gene sequence: CDR1 DFQATT, CDR2 SNEGSKA (reference sequence). This CDR3 has 16 residues. CDR3 nucleotides: TGCAGTGCTGGTGGGGGCGGGAAGGGTCCGGCCTACGAGCAGTACTTC. Translation: CSAGGGGKGPAYEQYF.

V gene TRBV30 combines with J gene TRBJ1-2; 8 positions agree with TRBD1. Losses at the gene ends were 0 bases for V and 4 bases for J; bases not matched to a gene: 7. The germline gives CDR1 GTSNPN, CDR2 SVGIG (reference sequence). This CDR3 has 15 residues. In DNA, the CDR3 is TGTGCCTGGAGTGTACCAGGCAGGGGGCTCTATGGCTACACCTTC. As protein: CAWSVPGRGLYGYTF.

This chain's CDR3 is CASSKWAPRTQYF. Here the CDR3 DNA reads TGTGCCAGCAGCAAATGGGCCCCCCGAACCCAGTACTTC. The chain uses TRBV21-1 and TRBJ2-5; the table's TRBD1 call for D was not verified on the DNA. TRBV21-1 represents a pseudogene. The CDR3 contains 13 residues.